This TCR beta chain was profiled in a study of metastatic and nonmetastatic thyroid tumors. Study background: It was across blood and tumor or nodule tissue from malignant and benign thyroid patients that repertoires were compared.

Patients underwent thyroid surgery, and none had received any treatment before it. Germline CDR1 SGDLS, CDR2 YYNGEE. This CDR3 is 12 amino acids long. V lost 4 bases to trimming and J lost 9 bases, with 11 bases between them. This clone was recorded at least ten times. With MiXCR, TCRdb reprocessed the PCR reads. The repertoire has tens of thousands of clones, about 20% of them found once; the top ten carry approximately 13%. This TCR was sampled from a female donor with papillary thyroid cancer or a benign thyroid nodule (not recorded which). Some clones in this sample may be carry-over from other donors' samples. The gene calls are TRBV9 and TRBJ2-1; D is uncertain. Sequencing was performed on tumor tissue. The CDR3 region is CASSTHRSEQFF. The CDR3, as DNA: TGTGCCAGCAGCACACATCGCAGTGAGCAGTTCTTC.